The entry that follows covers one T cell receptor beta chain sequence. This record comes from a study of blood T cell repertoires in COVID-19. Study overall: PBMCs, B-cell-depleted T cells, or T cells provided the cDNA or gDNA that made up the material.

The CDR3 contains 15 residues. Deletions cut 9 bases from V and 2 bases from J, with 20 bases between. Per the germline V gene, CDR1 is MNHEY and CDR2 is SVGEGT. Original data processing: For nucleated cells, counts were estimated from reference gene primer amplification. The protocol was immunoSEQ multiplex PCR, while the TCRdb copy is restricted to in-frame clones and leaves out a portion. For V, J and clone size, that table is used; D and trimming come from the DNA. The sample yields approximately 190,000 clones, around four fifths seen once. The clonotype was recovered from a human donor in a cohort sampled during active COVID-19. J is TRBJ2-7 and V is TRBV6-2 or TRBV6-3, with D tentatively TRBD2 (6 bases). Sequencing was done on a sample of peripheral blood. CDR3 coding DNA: TGTGCCAGTAGCGCGCCCGGGGACTCTCCCTACGAGCAGTACGTC. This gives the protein CASSAPGDSPYEQYV.